The 30 T cell receptor beta chains below all came from one sample that was sequenced in a study of T cell clonality in common variable immunodeficiency. Clones were read by immunoSEQ multiplex PCR, and TCRdb kept only the in-frame ones, dropping some. There are fewer than 75,000 clones in the sample, none observed a single time. The sample comprised peripheral blood mononuclear cells. These receptors were obtained from a person aged 18-69 years in good health.

This clone appeared a few times. Read coverage stops 3 residues before the CDR3 terminus; the germline J gene supplies the remainder. The V call is TRBV7-9, the J call TRBJ2-3, with D perhaps matching TRBD2 (5 bases). Trimming shortened V by 5 bases and J by 4 bases, and 13 bases separated the two germline ends. This CDR3 has 14 amino acids. CDR1 is SEHNR, CDR2 FQNEAQ, per germline (reference sequence). Incomplete CDR3 DNA: TGTGCCAGCAGCCTGAGGAGCGGCTCAGATACG. This encodes CASSLRSGSDT. The complete CDR3 reads CASSLRSGSDTQYF.

In its sample, this clone was seen many times. Read coverage stops 3 residues before the CDR3 terminus; the germline J gene supplies the remainder. The chain joins TRBV30 to TRBJ1-2; D is unresolved. Trimming cost V 0 bases and J 4 bases, with 12 bases left between them. The length of the CDR3 is 14 residues. Germline values: CDR1 GTSNPN, CDR2 SVGIG (reference sequence). The part of the CDR3 DNA that was read is TGTGCCTGGAGTGTCCCCTACCCCTTCTATGGC. Translated, it gives CAWSVPYPFYG. The complete CDR3 reads CAWSVPYPFYGYTF. Together with reference TRBV30 and TRBJ1-2, the CDR3 gives the full variable domain: SQTIHQWPATLVQPVGSPLSLECTVEGTSNPNLYWYRQAAGRGLQLLFYSVGIGQISSEVPQNLSASRPQDRQFILSSKKLLLSDSGFYLCAWSVPYPFYGYTFGSGTRLTVV.

This clone showed up many times. The missing CDR3 end, 3 residues past where the read stops, is filled in from the germline J gene. The chain couples TRBV10-3 to TRBJ2-5, with D perhaps TRBD1 or TRBD2 (7 bases each). CDR1 is ENHRY, CDR2 SYGVKD, per germline. Trimming took off 6 bases at V and 3 bases at J, with 17 bases between the two ends. The CDR3 has 15 amino acids. CDR3 DNA, as far as it was read: TGTGCCATCAGCGGGGGAGGGGGCGCGGAAGAGACC. It translates to CAISGGGGAEET. From start to end, the CDR3 is CAISGGGGAEETQYF.

In its sample, this clone was seen many times. The read comes to an end 3 residues before the CDR3 does, leaving the germline J gene to fill in the end. V usage is TRBV18 and J usage is TRBJ2-5; 9 bases map to TRBD1. Germline CDR1 is KGHSH and CDR2 is LQKENI. The ends lost 6 bases at V and 7 bases at J; junction bases unmatched: 6. This CDR3 has 13 amino acids. The CDR3 here is CASSEDRGRTQYF. CDR3 DNA, as far as it was read: TGTGCCAGCTCGGAGGACAGGGGCCGGACC.

This clone was seen at least ten times. The CDR3 end falls 3 residues outside the read, so it is completed with the germline J gene. The rearrangement links TRBV5-1 to TRBJ2-1; 7 bases fit TRBD1. CDR3 size: 15 residues. The V gene end was trimmed by 4 bases and the J gene end by 9 bases; junction bases not matched to a gene: 13. Germline values: CDR1 SGHRS, CDR2 YFSETQ. This chain's CDR3 is CASSPSATGIGEQFF. The covered CDR3 bases are TGCGCCAGCAGCCCCTCTGCGACAGGGATCGGTGAG.

This clone was detected ten times or more. The missing CDR3 end, 3 residues past where the read stops, is filled in from the germline J gene. The chain carries TRBV20-1 and TRBJ2-7; D is possibly TRBD2 (6 bases). Germline lookup yields CDR1 DFQATT and CDR2 SNEGSKA (reference sequence). The CDR3 consists of 13 residues. Trimming removed 6 bases from V and 4 bases from J, with 16 bases in between. The CDR3 bases that were read are TGCAGTGCGTATTCGCGGGGAACGTACGAG. Residues: CSAYSRGTYE. The entire CDR3 sequence reads CSAYSRGTYEQYF.

This clone was found many times. The DNA ends 3 residues before the CDR3 does, and the rest of the CDR3 is filled in from the germline J gene. This chain uses TRBV20-1 with TRBJ1-2, with D possibly matching TRBD1 (6 bases). V was cut by 6 bases and J by 6 bases, with 20 bases left in between. The CDR3 length is 14 residues. Germline V gives CDR1 DFQATT, CDR2 SNEGSKA (reference sequence). CDR3 residues: CSATSTGIRDGYTF. The CDR3 DNA, read in part, is TGCAGTGCCACGAGTACAGGGATCCGGGATGGC.

This clone was seen many times. The read finishes 3 residues shy of the CDR3 end, and the germline J gene is used to complete it. The chain combines TRBV19 with TRBJ2-6; 8 nucleotides align to TRBD1. CDR1 and CDR2 (germline): LNHDA, SQIVND (reference sequence). This CDR3 spans 17 amino acids. V lost 9 bases and J lost 0; bases outside the gene matches: 10. The sequenced CDR3 bases are TGTGCCAGCAGTCGCGGACAGGGCGGCTCTGGGGCCAACGTC. Translating it yields CASSRGQGGSGANV. The whole CDR3 region reads CASSRGQGGSGANVLTF. The whole variable domain, remainder taken from reference TRBV19 and TRBJ2-6, is DGGITQSPKYLFRKEGQNVTLSCEQNLNHDAMYWYRQDPGQGLRLIYYSQIVNDFQKGDIAEGYSVSREKKESFPLTVTSAQKNPTAFYLCASSRGQGGSGANVLTFGAGSRLTVL.

This clone was seen only a few times. The read falls 3 residues short of the CDR3 end, and the missing part is taken from the germline J gene. The chain employs TRBV5-1 and TRBJ2-1; 12 positions agree with TRBD2. The CDR3 covers 18 residues. The V segment lost 0 bases and the J segment 0 bases; nucleotides outside the gene matches: 4. Germline V CDR1 and CDR2: SGHRS, YFSETQ. The CDR3 DNA, read in part, is TGCGCCAGCAGCTTGGCTCTAGCGGGAGGGCCCTCCTACAATGAG. The encoded protein is CASSLALAGGPSYNE. The entire CDR3 protein reads CASSLALAGGPSYNEQFF.

There are many counts of this clone. Coverage ceases 3 residues before the CDR3 finishes, and the germline J gene fills in the end. The rearrangement uses TRBV5-1 and TRBJ1-4, with D maybe TRBD1 (6 bases). There are 15 residues in the CDR3. V shed 4 bases and J shed 7 bases, with 17 bases lying between them. CDR1 is SGHRS and CDR2 is YFSETQ in the germline V gene. The DNA read from the CDR3 is TGCGCCAGCAGCCGATACAGGGTGGGCAGTGAAAAA. Its translation is CASSRYRVGSEK. The full-length CDR3 reads as CASSRYRVGSEKLFF.

The table lists this clone with many counts. The read is 3 residues too short to cover the CDR3 end, so that end is filled in from the germline J gene. The rearrangement joins TRBV19 to TRBJ1-1; 7 nucleotides align to TRBD1. Per the germline V gene, CDR1 is LNHDA and CDR2 is SQIVND (reference sequence). The CDR3 covers 18 residues. Trimming removed 7 bases from V and 1 base from J; junction bases left unmatched: 18. The DNA read from the CDR3 is TGTGCCAGTAACCCGGAGGGGGCGCGTATAGGAGGGAACACTGAA. Protein product: CASNPEGARIGGNTE. The whole CDR3 reads CASNPEGARIGGNTEAFF.

This clone was observed at least ten times. CDR3 loop: CASSSSGFLDEQYF. CDR3 DNA (partial): TGTGCCAGTAGTTCATCAGGGTTTCTCGACGAG. The chain couples TRBV19 to TRBJ2-7; tentatively, D is TRBD1 (5 bases). From the germline J gene comes the end of the CDR3, since the read stops 3 residues before it. Trimming removed 5 bases from V and 5 bases from J, with 16 bases in between. Germline CDR1 and CDR2: LNHDA and SQIVND (reference sequence). The CDR3 has 14 amino acids.

Many counts were recorded for this clone. The CDR3 goes on 3 residues after the read ends, and that part is filled in from the germline J gene. This chain links TRBV10-1 with TRBJ1-5; TRBD1 matches at 9 bases. CDR3 length equals 16 residues. CDR1 and CDR2 from the germline V gene are WNHNN and SYGVQD (reference sequence). J was trimmed by 0 bases and V by 10 bases; bases with no gene match: 10. The sequenced CDR3 bases are TGCGCCACCCCGGGACAGGGTTTTTATAGCAATCAGCCC. Translation: CATPGQGFYSNQP. The CDR3 in full is CATPGQGFYSNQPQHF.

There are many counts of this clone. With the read ending 3 residues before the CDR3 end, the germline J gene is used to fill in that end. The chain joins TRBV10-3 to TRBJ2-2, with D possibly TRBD2 on 6 matching bases. CDR1 ENHRY and CDR2 SYGVKD come from the germline V gene. V lost 2 bases to trimming and J lost 2 bases, with 9 bases between them. This CDR3 has 15 amino acids. The CDR3 DNA, read in part, is TGTGCCATCAGTGAGACTAGCCCTAACACCGGGGAG. Translating it yields CAISETSPNTGE. The entire CDR3 protein is CAISETSPNTGELFF.

This clone was seen many times. The DNA ends 3 residues before the CDR3 does, and the rest of the CDR3 is filled in from the germline J gene. Other DNA sequences in this specimen translate into the identical CDR3. The chain carries TRBV10-1 and TRBJ2-2; 9 bases are a match to TRBD2. CDR3 length: 16 residues. Trimming cost V 6 bases and J 5 bases; bases outside gene matches: 10. Germline V gene data show CDR1 as WNHNN and CDR2 as SYGVQD (reference sequence). CDR3 region: CASSPGGAGGTGELFF. CDR3 DNA, as far as it was read: TGCGCCAGCAGCCCTGGCGGGGCGGGAGGGACCGGGGAG.

This clone was seen repeatedly, ten times or more. The CDR3 is cut off 3 residues early in the read; its end comes from the germline J gene. The chain carries TRBV2 and TRBJ2-3; the D is unclear. CDR3 length equals 14 residues. Germline V CDR1 and CDR2: SNHLY, FYNNEI. The CDR3 spells CASSGDRRQKAQYF. The sequenced part of the CDR3 DNA is TGTGCCAGCAGTGGAGACCGGCGACAAAAGGCG.

The table lists this clone with many counts. Read data end 3 residues before the CDR3 end; the end is taken from the germline J gene. The chain is built from TRBV12-5 and TRBJ1-1; a possible D gene is TRBD1 (6 bases). The germline V gene encodes CDR1 LGHNT and CDR2 FRNRAP. The CDR3 sequence is 13 residues long. With 5 bases removed from V and 5 bases from J, the gap between germline ends came to 12 bases. CDR3 bases read: TGTGCTAGTGGTCCCCAGGGGTGGACTGAA. Amino acid sequence: CASGPQGWTE. The whole CDR3 is CASGPQGWTEAFF.

This clone showed up many times. Read sequence stops 3 residues before the CDR3 end, and the germline J gene provides the missing end. This chain uses TRBV11-2 with TRBJ1-2; TRBD1 matches 7 bases. Germline V gene lookup returns CDR1 SGHAT and CDR2 FQNNGV. Trimming took 5 bases from V and 4 from J; bases not matched to a gene: 4. CDR3 length: 13 amino acids. CDR3 amino acids: CASSPGTAYGYTF. The CDR3 DNA, read in part, is TGTGCCAGCAGCCCCGGGACAGCCTATGGC.

At least ten counts were recorded for this clone. Read sequence stops 3 residues before the CDR3 end, and the germline J gene provides the missing end. This chain connects TRBV11-2 to TRBJ2-7; 9 bases agree with TRBD2. Germline V gene data show CDR1 as SGHAT and CDR2 as FQNNGV. V dropped 3 bases and J dropped 0; count of bases not matched to a gene: 3. The CDR3 totals 15 residues. CDR3 sequence: CASSFRLADSYEQYF. The DNA read from the CDR3 is TGTGCCAGCAGCTTCAGACTAGCGGACTCCTACGAG.

This clone was counted many times. The read terminates 3 residues ahead of where the CDR3 ends, so the germline J gene completes it. This chain joins TRBV6-1 and TRBJ1-2, with a weak D call TRBD1 (6 bases). The V and J ends lost 3 bases and 4 bases respectively, with 9 bases between them. CDR3 length: 13 residues. Germline lookup yields CDR1 MNHNS and CDR2 SASEGT. CDR3 bases read: TGTGCCAGCAGTGATACAGGGTTCTATGGC. Amino acids: CASSDTGFYG. The full CDR3 is CASSDTGFYGYTF.

This clone was seen at least ten times. The DNA ends 3 residues before the CDR3 does, and the rest of the CDR3 is filled in from the germline J gene. The J gene is TRBJ2-1, the V gene TRBV10-3; the D gene is possibly TRBD2 (7 bases). The V and J ends lost 2 bases and 1 base respectively, with 12 bases between them. The CDR3 is made up of 16 amino acids. In germline, CDR1 is ENHRY, CDR2 SYGVKD. CDR3 in amino acids: CAISEGRGGSYNEQFF. Partial CDR3 DNA: TGTGCCATCAGTGAGGGGAGGGGGGGGTCCTACAATGAG.

This clone came up many times. The CDR3 end falls 3 residues outside the read, so it is completed with the germline J gene. This chain joins TRBV6-2 or TRBV6-3 and TRBJ1-2, with D possibly TRBD1 on 6 matching bases. Germline V gene data show CDR1 as MNHEY and CDR2 as SVGEGT. The CDR3 has 15 amino acids. V dropped 2 bases and J dropped 5 bases, with 15 bases sitting between them. CDR3 bases read: TGTGCCAGCAGTTACCCGACAGGAAGCGGTTATGGC. Translation gives CASSYPTGSGYG. The full CDR3 protein reads CASSYPTGSGYGYTF.

This clone was seen at least ten times. The CDR3 end falls 3 residues outside the read, so it is completed with the germline J gene. The chain links TRBV7-3 to TRBJ1-2; TRBD1 matches at 7 bases. This CDR3 comprises 14 residues. Germline V CDR1 and CDR2: SGHTA, FQGTGA. The sequenced part of the CDR3 DNA is TGTGCCAGCAGCTTAAAGGCAGGGGGTAAAGGC. Translated, it gives CASSLKAGGKG. The full-length CDR3 reads as CASSLKAGGKGYTF.

This clone was seen at least ten times. The read comes to an end 3 residues before the CDR3 does, leaving the germline J gene to fill in the end. The chain joins TRBV28 to TRBJ2-7; D is ambiguous. The CDR3 has 13 amino acids. Germline loops: CDR1 MDHEN, CDR2 SYDVKM. V lost 3 bases to trimming and J lost 2 bases, with 8 bases between them. CDR3 in amino acids: CASSLPTPYEQYF. CDR3 DNA, as far as it was read: TGTGCCAGCAGTTTGCCAACACCCTACGAG.

This clone was recorded many times. The CDR3 end is not reached by the read, which stops 3 residues before it; the germline J gene fills it in. V gene TRBV6-1 combines with J gene TRBJ1-2; 9 bases align to TRBD1. The V segment lost 3 bases and the J segment 4 bases; nucleotides outside the gene matches: 6. The germline gives CDR1 MNHNS, CDR2 SASEGT. The CDR3 has 15 residues. This chain's CDR3 is CASSDPQGAIYGYTF. The part of the CDR3 DNA that was read is TGTGCCAGCAGTGACCCACAGGGGGCGATCTATGGC.

This clone occurred many times. The read falls 3 residues short of the CDR3 end, and the missing part is taken from the germline J gene. The rearrangement joins TRBV4-1 to TRBJ1-4, with 8 bases fitting TRBD1. CDR1 MGHRA and CDR2 YSYEKL come from the germline V gene. The CDR3 spans 14 residues. J lost 5 bases, V lost 1 base, and 0 bases had no gene match. The CDR3 sequence is CASSQGTGNEKLFF. Partial CDR3 DNA: TGCGCCAGCAGCCAAGGGACAGGGAATGAAAAA.

This clone is termed medium-sized. The read terminates 3 residues before the CDR3 end, so the remaining end is supplied by the germline J gene. The gene calls are TRBV5-1 and TRBJ2-3, with D perhaps TRBD1 (6 bases). The V gene lost 2 bases and the J gene lost 5 bases, with 12 bases spanning the gap. The V gene's germline CDR1 is SGHRS and CDR2 YFSETQ. The CDR3 totals 14 residues. The CDR3 spells CASSLQGLGDTQYF. CDR3 DNA, as far as it was read: TGCGCCAGCAGCTTACAGGGCCTGGGAGATACG.

This clone was observed at least ten times. The read ends 3 residues before the CDR3 terminus; that terminus is restored from the germline J gene. The chain joins TRBV20-1 to TRBJ1-4; 11 bases match TRBD1. Germline V gene sequence: CDR1 DFQATT, CDR2 SNEGSKA (reference sequence). Trimming removed 5 bases from V and 8 bases from J; junction bases left unmatched: 4. The CDR3 totals 13 residues. CDR3 region: CSASGTGGEKLFF. CDR3 bases read: TGCAGTGCTTCCGGGACAGGGGGGGAAAAA.

This clone was recorded at least ten times. The read gets to within 3 residues of the CDR3 end, and the germline J gene fills in the rest. The chain has TRBV28 and TRBJ2-7; 7 bases agree with TRBD1. V was clipped by 6 bases and J by 3 bases; unmatched bases: 11. The length of the CDR3 is 15 residues. Germline CDR1 MDHEN, CDR2 SYDVKM. The DNA read from the CDR3 is TGTGCCAGCAGAGCAACCGGGACAGATTACTACGAG. This translates into CASRATGTDYYE. The whole CDR3 reads CASRATGTDYYEQYF.

This clone appeared many times. From the germline J gene comes the end of the CDR3, since the read stops 3 residues before it. V is TRBV5-1 and J is TRBJ1-1; TRBD1 might be the D (5 bases). Trimming took 5 bases from V and 3 from J, leaving 23 bases between them. The CDR3 has 17 amino acids. Germline values: CDR1 SGHRS, CDR2 YFSETQ. The CDR3 bases that were read are TGCGCCAGCAGGGCACACGCGCATGTTGGGGGGGACACTGAA. Translating it yields CASRAHAHVGGDTE. The CDR3 as a whole reads CASRAHAHVGGDTEAFF. The entire variable domain, with the rest obtained from reference TRBV5-1 and TRBJ1-1, is as follows: KAGVTQTPRYLIKTRGQQVTLSCSPISGHRSVSWYQQTPGQGLQFLFEYFSETQRNKGNFPGRFSGRQFSNSRSEMNVSTLELGDSALYLCASRAHAHVGGDTEAFFGQGTRLTVV.